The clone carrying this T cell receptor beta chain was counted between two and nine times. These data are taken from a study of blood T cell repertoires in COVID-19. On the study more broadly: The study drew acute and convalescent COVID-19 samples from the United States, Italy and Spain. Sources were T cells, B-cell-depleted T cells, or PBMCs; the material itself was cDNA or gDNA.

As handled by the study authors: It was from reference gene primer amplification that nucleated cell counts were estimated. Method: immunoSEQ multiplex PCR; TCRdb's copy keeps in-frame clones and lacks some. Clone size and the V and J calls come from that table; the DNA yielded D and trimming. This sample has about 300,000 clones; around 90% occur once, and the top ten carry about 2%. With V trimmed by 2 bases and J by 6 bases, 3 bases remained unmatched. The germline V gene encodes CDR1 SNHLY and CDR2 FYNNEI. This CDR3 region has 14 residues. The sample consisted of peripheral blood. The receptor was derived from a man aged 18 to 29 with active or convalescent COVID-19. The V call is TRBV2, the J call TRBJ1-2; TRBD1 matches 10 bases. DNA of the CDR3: TGTGCCAGCAGTGAATGGGGACAGGGGAATGGCTACACCTTC. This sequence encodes CASSEWGQGNGYTF.